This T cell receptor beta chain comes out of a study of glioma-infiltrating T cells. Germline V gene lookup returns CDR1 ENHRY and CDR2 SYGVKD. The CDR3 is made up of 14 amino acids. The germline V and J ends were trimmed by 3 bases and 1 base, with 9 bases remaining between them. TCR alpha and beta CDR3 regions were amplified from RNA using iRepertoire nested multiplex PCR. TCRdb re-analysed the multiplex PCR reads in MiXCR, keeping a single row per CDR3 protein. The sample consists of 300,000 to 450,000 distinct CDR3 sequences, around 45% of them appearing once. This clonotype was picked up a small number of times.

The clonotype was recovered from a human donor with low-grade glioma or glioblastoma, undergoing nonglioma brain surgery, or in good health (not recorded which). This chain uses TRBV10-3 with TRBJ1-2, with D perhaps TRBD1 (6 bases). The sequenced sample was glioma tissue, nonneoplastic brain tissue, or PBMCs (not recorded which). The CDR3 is CAISEGQLNYGYTF. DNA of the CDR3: TGTGCCATCAGTGAAGGACAGCTTAACTATGGCTACACCTTC.